These 20 T cell receptor beta chains were all obtained from the same sample, sequenced in a study of CD8+CD57+ T cells in acquired aplastic anemia listed by TCRdb under 2018. Instrument on record: Illumina HiSeq 2000. Genomic DNA served as template for TCR beta VDJ combination and CDR3 sequence profiling. TCRdb applied fastp at Q25 and MiXCR to the public reads, then kept only in-frame beta chains. All rows with the same CDR3 protein become a single entry with the most common DNA and genes. In all, the sample holds 300,000 or so distinct CDR3 sequences, and 50% to 70% of those were seen once. In total, the top ten clones hold approximately 8% of the sample. The sample comprised sorted CD4+, CD8+, or CD8+CD57+ T cells (not recorded which) from PBMCs. These receptor sequences come from a human donor with severe aplastic anemia or a healthy control (not recorded which).

The chain couples TRBV5-1 to TRBJ2-7, with D hard to call. V gave up 1 base and J gave up 5 bases, with 7 bases separating them. CDR3 length: 12 residues. The germline V gene encodes CDR1 SGHRS and CDR2 YFSETQ. The CDR3 sequence is CASSLKGHEQYF. The CDR3 DNA sequence: TGCGCCAGCAGCTTGAAGGGCCACGAGCAGTACTTC.

This chain joins TRBV29-1 and TRBJ2-5; 11 bases are a match to TRBD1. This CDR3 is 13 amino acids long. Germline CDR1 and CDR2: SQVTM and ANQGSEA. V gave up 4 bases and J gave up 4 bases; unmatched junction bases: 2. This CDR3 is CSVGTGGRETQYF. CDR3 bases: TGCAGCGTTGGGACAGGGGGCCGAGAGACCCAGTACTTC.

The V call is TRBV10-3, the J call TRBJ2-1; D is possibly TRBD1 (5 bases). CDR1 is ENHRY and CDR2 is SYGVKD in the germline V gene. The V and J ends lost 6 bases and 1 base respectively, with 10 bases between them. The CDR3 runs 14 residues. The CDR3 loop is CAISRQGSYNEQFF. The CDR3 DNA is TGTGCCATCAGCCGGCAGGGTTCCTACAATGAGCAGTTCTTC.

In its sample, this clonotype was seen many times. The V gene is TRBV30, the J gene TRBJ2-5, with 12 bases matching TRBD1. The length of the CDR3 is 13 residues. V lost 5 bases to trimming and J lost 4 bases; unmatched junction nucleotides: 2. CDR1 and CDR2 from the germline V gene are GTSNPN and SVGIG (reference sequence). The CDR3 sequence: CAWGTGGRETQYF. In DNA form, the CDR3 reads TGTGCCTGGGGGACAGGGGGCCGAGAGACCCAGTACTTC.

The chain recombines TRBV20-1 with TRBJ1-3; D is perhaps TRBD1 (6 bases). V dropped 3 bases and J dropped 4 bases, with 13 bases sitting between them. Per the germline V gene, CDR1 is DFQATT and CDR2 is SNEGSKA (reference sequence). The CDR3 runs to 14 residues. This CDR3 is CSASSTGLGNTIYF. In nucleotides, the CDR3 is TGCAGTGCTAGTTCGACAGGTCTAGGAAACACCATATATTTT.

The chain couples TRBV29-1 to TRBJ2-7; D not resolved. There are 13 residues in the CDR3. The germline CDR1 and CDR2 sequences are SQVTM and ANQGSEA. Between the trimmed V and J ends, which lost 6 bases and 7 bases, there was a span of 19 bases. CDR3 sequence: CSVLRQKVGEQYF. CDR3 in DNA: TGCAGCGTCCTTCGGCAAAAGGTTGGGGAGCAGTACTTC.

This rearrangement joins TRBV7-9 to TRBJ2-7, with TRBD1 identical over 10 bases. In germline, CDR1 is SEHNR, CDR2 FQNEAQ (reference sequence). CDR3 length equals 16 residues. J gave up 7 bases and V 3 bases, and 12 bases lay outside the gene matches. The CDR3 DNA is TGTGCCAGCAGCTTTTTGACGGGACAGGGGCAAAGGGAGCAGTACTTC. It yields the protein CASSFLTGQGQREQYF. Together with reference TRBV7-9 and TRBJ2-7, the CDR3 gives the full variable domain: DTGVSQNPRHKITKRGQNVTFRCDPISEHNRLYWYRQTLGQGPEFLTYFQNEAQLEKSRLLSDRFSAERPKGSFSTLEIQRTEQGDSAMYLCASSFLTGQGQREQYFGPGTRLTVT.

The chain uses TRBV19 and TRBJ1-3; maybe TRBD1 (5 bases). The CDR3 is made up of 15 amino acids. The germline V gene has CDR1 LNHDA and CDR2 SQIVND (reference sequence). V was trimmed by 3 bases and J by 2 bases, leaving 11 bases between them. The CDR3 is CASSIGGRAGNTIYF. The CDR3 bases are TGTGCCAGTAGTATCGGAGGCAGGGCTGGAAACACCATATATTTT.

This clonotype came up many times. The V and J genes are TRBV6-2 or TRBV6-3 and TRBJ2-1, with 8 bases fitting TRBD2. The germline V gene has CDR1 MNHEY and CDR2 SVGEGT. Losses at the gene ends were 6 bases for V and 10 bases for J; bases not matched to a gene: 17. The CDR3 has 16 residues. DNA for the CDR3: TGTGCCAGCAGGCTCTCGGGGGGGACGGGCTTAGGAGAGCAGTTCTTC. It translates to CASRLSGGTGLGEQFF.

This clonotype was seen a handful of times. This chain uses TRBV10-3 with TRBJ2-7, with 9 nucleotides matching TRBD1. CDR3 length: 13 residues. Trimming at V came to 6 bases and at J to 3 bases, leaving 3 bases not matched to a gene. CDR1 and CDR2 (germline): ENHRY, SYGVKD. The CDR3 spells CAISPGQGYEQYF. The CDR3 coding sequence is TGTGCCATCAGCCCGGGACAGGGCTACGAGCAGTACTTC.

A remark on this clonotype: A single base separates this from a much larger clone, so it may be a read error. This sequence joins TRBV7-6 and TRBJ2-3; 7 positions agree with TRBD1. The J call is uncertain, as TRBJ1-5 better fits the DNA end. The germline V gene encodes CDR1 SGHVS and CDR2 FNYEAQ. The CDR3 extends over 16 amino acids. CDR3 DNA sequence: TGCGCCAGCAGCCAAGATAGCGGGGGGGGGACAGATACGCAGCATTTT. It yields the protein CASSQDSGGGTDTQHF.

The rearrangement joins TRBV10-3 to TRBJ1-1, with a tentative D call TRBD1 (6 bases). Trimming stripped 3 bases from V and 1 base from J, with 15 bases between. Germline values: CDR1 ENHRY, CDR2 SYGVKD. The CDR3 covers 16 residues. The CDR3 DNA reads TGTGCCATCAGTGATCCACGGGACAACAAGAACACTGAAGCTTTCTTT. Translation: CAISDPRDNKNTEAFF.

J is TRBJ1-2 and V is TRBV7-9, with D perhaps matching TRBD1 (5 bases). V was cut by 6 bases and J by 9 bases, with 23 bases left in between. The CDR3 is 15 amino acids. The germline gives CDR1 SEHNR, CDR2 FQNEAQ (reference sequence). CDR3 loop: CASRLTSAGSMRYTF. DNA of the CDR3: TGTGCCAGCAGACTAACGTCGGCAGGGTCTATGCGCTACACCTTC.

CDR3 region: CASSGPGLAVIYEQYF. As DNA, the CDR3 is TGTGCCAGCAGCGGTCCGGGACTAGCGGTGATCTACGAGCAGTACTTC. The gene calls are TRBV7-9 and TRBJ2-7; 11 nucleotides agree with TRBD2. The CDR3 has 16 residues. V was pared by 5 bases and J by 3 bases, with 9 bases of the junction left unmatched. From germline, CDR1 is SEHNR and CDR2 FQNEAQ (reference sequence).

The chain carries TRBV7-9 and TRBJ2-7, with D unclear. The CDR3 has 15 amino acids. Trimming stripped 1 base from V and 7 bases from J, with 17 bases between. Germline V lookup: CDR1 SEHNR, CDR2 FQNEAQ (reference sequence). CDR3 residues: CASSLVGANTGEQYF. The DNA of the CDR3 is TGTGCCAGCAGCTTAGTAGGAGCGAACACCGGGGAGCAGTACTTC.

The J gene is TRBJ2-7, the V gene TRBV5-4; TRBD1 might be the D (6 bases). V lost 1 base, J lost 7 bases, and 18 bases lay in between. The CDR3 is made up of 15 amino acids. Germline CDR1 SGHNT, CDR2 YYREEE (reference sequence). CDR3 amino acids: CASSLTGAGAWEQYF. CDR3 bases: TGTGCCAGCAGCTTGACCGGGGCAGGGGCCTGGGAGCAGTACTTC.

The chain joins TRBV7-8 to TRBJ2-4; perhaps TRBD2 as D (6 bases). Per the germline V gene, CDR1 is SGHVS and CDR2 is FQNEAQ. Trimming shortened V by 5 bases and J by 7 bases, and 18 bases separated the two germline ends. The CDR3 totals 15 residues. CDR3 DNA sequence: TGTGCCAGCAGCGATACTTGGAGGGTGGGCAACATTCAGTACTTC. This translates into CASSDTWRVGNIQYF.

In its sample, this clonotype was seen a few times. This sequence joins TRBV18 and TRBJ2-7, with D possibly being TRBD1 or TRBD2 (6 bases each). CDR1 is KGHSH and CDR2 is LQKENI in the germline V gene. The CDR3 is 14 amino acids. Deletions cut 3 bases from V and 5 bases from J, with 14 bases between. In DNA form, the CDR3 reads TGTGCCAGCTCACCGGAAGGGGGGTACAACGAGCAGTACTTC. It yields the protein CASSPEGGYNEQYF.

This clonotype was seen a few times. The V gene is TRBV24-1, the J gene TRBJ2-5; TRBD2 might be the D (5 bases). Trimming took 2 bases from V and 2 from J, leaving 5 bases between them. Germline CDR1 KGHDR, CDR2 SFDVKD. The CDR3 runs to 13 residues. The CDR3 sequence: CATSDSGQETQYF. CDR3 bases: TGTGCCACCAGTGATTCGGGGCAAGAGACCCAGTACTTC.

V usage is TRBV9 and J usage is TRBJ2-5; 7 bases match TRBD2. The CDR3 covers 14 residues. The germline V gene has CDR1 SGDLS and CDR2 YYNGEE. J was trimmed by 4 bases and V by 0 bases; bases with no gene match: 3. CDR3 sequence: CASSVEVAGETQYF. Here the CDR3 DNA reads TGTGCCAGCAGCGTAGAGGTAGCGGGAGAGACCCAGTACTTC.